This entry describes one TCR beta chain. This receptor's antigen is unknown. One base away there is no much larger clone; base qualities are not given. CDR1 and CDR2, looked up from the germline V gene (reference sequence), are SGHNT and YYREEE. The CDR3 covers 16 residues, taking in both the cysteine and the phenylalanine. Only CDR3 DNA remains: 48 bases, in frame from the first base. Cut back by 0 bases and 3 bases, the V and J ends lie 15 bases apart. This specimen belongs to a study of memory CD4+ T cells and cytomegalovirus serostatus (dated by TCRdb to about 2019). Concerning the study at large: The cohort included about 33 healthy adults from Belgium, of whom 9 were CMV seropositive and approximately 25 were CMV seronegative. The study sequenced CD4+ memory TCRbeta repertoires of a Belgian cohort with known cytomegalovirus serostatus to replicate a published TCR-based CMV serostatus classifier. The paper as a whole reports these results and caveats: Of fewer than 200 previously reported CMV-associated TCRbeta sequences, over 65 appeared in the CD4+ memory repertoires, each in one to five individuals. A median bootstrapped AUC of almost 0.96 with a 95% CI of 0.76-1.00 was achieved on the Belgian cohort by the original-framework classifier. The results were interpreted as suggesting that the CMV-associated TCR signature is largely present in the CD4+ memory repertoire. CMV serostatus prediction reached a median bootstrapped AUC of 0.95 with the original framework and 0.91 with a US-trained random forest. Only CD4+CD45RO+ memory cells were sequenced, in contrast to the original study, which included naive and memory CD4+ and CD8+ populations.

Single viable CD3+CD4+CD8-CD45RO+ cells were sorted as memory CD4+ T cells on a FACSAria II. To determine CMV serostatus, a Roche Elecsys assay was used that detects serum IgG against CMV pp150, pp28, p38 and p52. After thawing, total CD4+ T cells were enriched by positive selection with CD4 magnetic microbeads. The samples came from a different study that was designed specifically to examine the CD4+ T cell memory repertoire. Peripheral blood mononuclear cells were isolated and cryopreserved according to standard operating procedures, and serum was kept at -80 degrees C. The staining used CD3-PerCP (BW264/56), CD4-APC (RPA-T4), CD45RO-PE (UCHT1) and CD8-Pacific Orange (3B5) antibodies, and Sytox blue was used to exclude non-viable cells. Genomic DNA was extracted from sorted cells with the Quick-DNA Microprep Kit. Amplification of TCRbeta DNA was done with the immunoSEQ hsTCRbeta kit, following the protocol from the manufacturer. TCRbeta libraries were sequenced on an Illumina MiSeq instrument. Per the source publication's procedure: Once out-of-frame sequences had been removed, millions of distinct TCRbeta sequences were left, which works out to an average of approximately 72,000 per individual. Each individual was scored by the count of about 150 previously reported CMV-associated TCRbeta sequences and the total productive distinct TCRbeta count. A beta-binomial model was reimplemented in Python, and scikit-learn random forests with default parameters were trained on US cohort data. Classifier performance on the Belgian cohort was summarized as median AUC with percentile confidence intervals over 10,000 bootstrap iterations. In its TCRdb copy, this immuneACCESS table keeps in-frame sequences only and misses some clones. Where compared with another copy, unresolved V genes explain less than half of these, and the others have no known cause. That table gives V, J and clone size, and the DNA gave D and trimming. Recorded for this sample are approximately 49,000 clones; around four fifths of them occurred a single time. Jointly, the top ten make up about 0.6% of the sample.

The V and J genes are TRBV5-4 and TRBJ2-5; the D gene is perhaps TRBD2, on 6 matching bases. The sequence derives from an adult in good health and CMV-seronegative. What was sequenced was memory CD4+ T cells from blood. The CDR3 corresponds to CASSLGGRRGEETQYF. DNA sequence: TGTGCCAGCAGCTTGGGGGGGAGGCGGGGAGAAGAGACCCAGTACTTC.